This T cell receptor beta chain was observed in a study of blood T cell repertoires in COVID-19. Study-wide context: Samples came from the United States, Italy and Spain, spanning acute and convalescent COVID-19. Sources were T cells, B-cell-depleted T cells, or PBMCs; the material itself was cDNA or gDNA.

J was trimmed by 1 base and V by 4 bases; bases with no gene match: 7. This CDR3 is 17 amino acids long. CDR1 is SGHDT and CDR2 is YYEEEE in the germline V gene. Methods used by the authors: Amplification of reference gene primers provided the estimated nucleated cell counts. Assay used: immunoSEQ multiplex PCR; TCRdb lists only in-frame clones, some missing. That table furnishes V, J and clone size, whereas the DNA furnished D and trimming. The sample carries 200,000 to 250,000 clones, more than 85% recorded once. A Seattle source enrolled patients during active infection and followed them longitudinally.

The sequenced sample was peripheral blood. This chain connects TRBV5-6 to TRBJ2-2; 10 nucleotides agree with TRBD2. This receptor was taken from a woman aged 50 to 65 with COVID-19, enrolled during active disease. CDR3 region: CASSPLSGGGNTGELFF. The CDR3 bases are TGTGCCAGCAGCCCCCTAAGCGGGGGGGGGAACACCGGGGAGCTGTTTTTT.